The sequence of this T cell receptor (beta chain) was determined in a study of cytomegalovirus exposure and HLA in healthy donors. Study-level background: There were about 85 million unique TCRs (from HLA-typed donors) in an early data release. Study outcomes and limitations: Most subjects' HLA-A and HLA-B alleles were reportedly predicted from TCR beta sequences. In an earlier analysis, in under 700 donors, most V segments appeared productive either ~87% or ~30% of the time.

The PCR was carried out with 60 Vbeta primers and 13 Jbeta primers. Using immunoSEQ multiplex PCR, the repertoire was profiled, and TCRdb retains in-frame clones only, with some absent. The sample lists roughly 140,000 clones, over 70% occurring once. Regarding this clone: Its antigen is as yet unknown.

Sequenced: PBMCs. This TCR was recovered from a man aged 25-45 years in good health and CMV-seropositive.

The CDR3 here is CSVPLGPLYNEQFF. The CDR3 bases are TGCAGCGTTCCTTTGGGCCCCCTCTACAATGAGCAGTTCTTC. The rearrangement uses TRBV29-1 and TRBJ2-1; D not resolved. CDR3 size: 14 residues. Trimming removed 5 bases from V and 3 bases from J, with 14 bases in between. Per the germline V gene, CDR1 is SQVTM and CDR2 is ANQGSEA.